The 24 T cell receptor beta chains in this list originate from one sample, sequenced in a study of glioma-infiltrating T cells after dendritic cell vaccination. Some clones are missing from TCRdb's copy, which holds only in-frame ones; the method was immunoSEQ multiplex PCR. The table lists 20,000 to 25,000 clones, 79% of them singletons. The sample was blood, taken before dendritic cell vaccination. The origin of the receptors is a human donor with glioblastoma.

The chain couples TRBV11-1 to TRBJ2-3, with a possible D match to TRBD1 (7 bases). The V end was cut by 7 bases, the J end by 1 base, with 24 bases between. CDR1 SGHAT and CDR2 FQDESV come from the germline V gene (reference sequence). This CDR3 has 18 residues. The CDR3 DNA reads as TGTGCCAGCACCCCGCCCGTCAGGGGGGCGCTTGGCACAGATACGCAGTATTTT. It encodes CASTPPVRGALGTDTQYF.

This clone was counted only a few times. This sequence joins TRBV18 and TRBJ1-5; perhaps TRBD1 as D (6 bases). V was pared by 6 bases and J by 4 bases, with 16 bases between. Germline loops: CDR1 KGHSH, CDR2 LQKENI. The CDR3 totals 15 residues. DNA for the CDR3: TGTGCCAGCTCGCTCAACCGGGACAAAAATCAGCCCCAGCATTTT. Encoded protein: CASSLNRDKNQPQHF.

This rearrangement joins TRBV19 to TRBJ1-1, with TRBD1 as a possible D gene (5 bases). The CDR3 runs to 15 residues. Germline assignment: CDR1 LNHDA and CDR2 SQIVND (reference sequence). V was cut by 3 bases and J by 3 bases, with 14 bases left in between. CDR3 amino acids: CASSMGTPGDTEAFF. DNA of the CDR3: TGTGCCAGTAGTATGGGGACTCCCGGGGACACTGAAGCTTTCTTT.

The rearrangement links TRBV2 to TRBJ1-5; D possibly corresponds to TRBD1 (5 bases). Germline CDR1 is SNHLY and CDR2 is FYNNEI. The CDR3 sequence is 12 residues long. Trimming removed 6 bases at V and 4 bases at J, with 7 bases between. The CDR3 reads CASRAGNQPQHF. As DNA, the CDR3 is TGTGCCAGCAGGGCAGGGAATCAGCCCCAGCATTTT. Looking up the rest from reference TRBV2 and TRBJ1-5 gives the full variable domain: EPEVTQTPSHQVTQMGQEVILRCVPISNHLYFYWYRQILGQKVEFLVSFYNNEISEKSEIFDDQFSVERPDGSNFTLKIRSTKLEDSAMYFCASRAGNQPQHFGDGTRLSIL.

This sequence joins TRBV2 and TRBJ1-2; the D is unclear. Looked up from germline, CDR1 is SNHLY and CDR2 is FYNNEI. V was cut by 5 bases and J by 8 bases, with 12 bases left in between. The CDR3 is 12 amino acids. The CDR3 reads CASSRTSGGYTF. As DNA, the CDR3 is TGTGCCAGCAGTCGGACGTCGGGAGGCTACACCTTC.

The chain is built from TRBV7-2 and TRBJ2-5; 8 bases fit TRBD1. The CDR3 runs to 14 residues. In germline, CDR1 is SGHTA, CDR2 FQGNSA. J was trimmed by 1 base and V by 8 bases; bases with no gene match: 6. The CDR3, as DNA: TGTGCCAGCCTAGGGACAGGTGGCCAAGAGACCCAGTACTTC. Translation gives CASLGTGGQETQYF.

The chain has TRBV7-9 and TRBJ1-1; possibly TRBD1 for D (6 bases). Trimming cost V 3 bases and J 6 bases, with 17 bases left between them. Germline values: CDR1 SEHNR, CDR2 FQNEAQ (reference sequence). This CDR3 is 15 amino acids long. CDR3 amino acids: CASSFPSGVGAEAFF. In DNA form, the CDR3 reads TGTGCCAGCAGCTTCCCTTCAGGGGTTGGTGCTGAAGCTTTCTTT.

The DNA of the CDR3 is TGCGCCAGCAGCCAAGATGTAGCTAGCGGGAGTCGCGGAGATACGCAGTATTTT. Translation: CASSQDVASGSRGDTQYF. The rearrangement joins TRBV4-3 to TRBJ2-3; TRBD2 matches at 10 bases. The CDR3 length is 18 residues. The J segment lost 5 bases and the V segment lost 0 bases, leaving 11 bases of the junction unmatched. Germline CDR1 is LGHNA and CDR2 is YSLEER.

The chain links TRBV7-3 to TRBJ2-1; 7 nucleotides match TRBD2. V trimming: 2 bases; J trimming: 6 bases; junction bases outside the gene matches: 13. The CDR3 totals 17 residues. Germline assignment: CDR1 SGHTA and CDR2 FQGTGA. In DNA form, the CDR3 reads TGTGCCAGCAGCTTAGGTCACGGGAGGCACCCGGGCAATGAGCAGTTCTTC. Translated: CASSLGHGRHPGNEQFF.

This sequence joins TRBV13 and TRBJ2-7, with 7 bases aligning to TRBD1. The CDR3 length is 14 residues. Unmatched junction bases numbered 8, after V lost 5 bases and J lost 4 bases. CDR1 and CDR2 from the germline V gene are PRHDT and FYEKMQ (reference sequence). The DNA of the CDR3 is TGTGCCAGCAGCACCCGACAGGGAGAGTACGAGCAGTACTTC. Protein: CASSTRQGEYEQYF.

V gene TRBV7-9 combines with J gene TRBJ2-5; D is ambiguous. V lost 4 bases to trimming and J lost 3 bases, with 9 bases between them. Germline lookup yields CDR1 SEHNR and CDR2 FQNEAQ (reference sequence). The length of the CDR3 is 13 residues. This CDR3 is CASSSIVEETQYF. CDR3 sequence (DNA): TGTGCCAGCAGCTCAATAGTGGAAGAGACCCAGTACTTC.

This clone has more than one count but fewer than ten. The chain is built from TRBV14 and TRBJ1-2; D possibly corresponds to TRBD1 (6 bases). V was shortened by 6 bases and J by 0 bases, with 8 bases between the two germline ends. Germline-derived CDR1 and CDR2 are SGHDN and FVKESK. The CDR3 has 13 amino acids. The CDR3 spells CASSRTANYGYTF. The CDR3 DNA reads TGTGCCAGCAGTCGGACAGCTAACTATGGCTACACCTTC.

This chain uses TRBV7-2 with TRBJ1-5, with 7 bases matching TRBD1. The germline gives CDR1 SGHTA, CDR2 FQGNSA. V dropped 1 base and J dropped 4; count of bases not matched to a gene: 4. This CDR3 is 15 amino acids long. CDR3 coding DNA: TGTGCCAGCAGCTTAGTTAGGGGGCCAAATCAGCCCCAGCATTTT. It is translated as CASSLVRGPNQPQHF.

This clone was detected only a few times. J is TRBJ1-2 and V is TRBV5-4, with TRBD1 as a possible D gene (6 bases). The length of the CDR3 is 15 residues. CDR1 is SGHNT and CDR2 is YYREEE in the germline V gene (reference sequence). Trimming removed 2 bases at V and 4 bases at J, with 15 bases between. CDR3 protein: CASSFGLQGPYGYTF. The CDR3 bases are TGTGCCAGCAGCTTCGGATTACAGGGTCCCTATGGCTACACCTTC. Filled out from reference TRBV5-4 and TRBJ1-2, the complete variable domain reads ETGVTQSPTHLIKTRGQQVTLRCSSQSGHNTVSWYQQALGQGPQFIFQYYREEENGRGNFPPRFSGLQFPNYSSELNVNALELDDSALYLCASSFGLQGPYGYTFGSGTRLTVV.

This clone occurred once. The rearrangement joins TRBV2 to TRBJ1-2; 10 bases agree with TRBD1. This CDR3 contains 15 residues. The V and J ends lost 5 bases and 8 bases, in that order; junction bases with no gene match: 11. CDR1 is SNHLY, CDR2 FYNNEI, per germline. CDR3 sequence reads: CASSSSTGGGGGYTF. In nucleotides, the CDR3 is TGTGCCAGCAGTAGCTCGACAGGGGGCGGTGGAGGCTACACCTTC.

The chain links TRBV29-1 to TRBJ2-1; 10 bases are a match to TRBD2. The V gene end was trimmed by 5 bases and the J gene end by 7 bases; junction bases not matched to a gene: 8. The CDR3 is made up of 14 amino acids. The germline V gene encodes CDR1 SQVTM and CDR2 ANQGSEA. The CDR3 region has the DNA TGCAGCGTTAGGTATCTAGCGGGAGTAAATGAGCAGTTCTTC. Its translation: CSVRYLAGVNEQFF.

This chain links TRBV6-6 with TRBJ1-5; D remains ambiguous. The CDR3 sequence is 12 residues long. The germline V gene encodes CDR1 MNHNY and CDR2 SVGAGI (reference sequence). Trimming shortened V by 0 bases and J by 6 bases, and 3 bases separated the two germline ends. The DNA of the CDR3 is TGTGCCAGCAGTTACTCGCGTCAGCCCCAGCATTTT. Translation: CASSYSRQPQHF.

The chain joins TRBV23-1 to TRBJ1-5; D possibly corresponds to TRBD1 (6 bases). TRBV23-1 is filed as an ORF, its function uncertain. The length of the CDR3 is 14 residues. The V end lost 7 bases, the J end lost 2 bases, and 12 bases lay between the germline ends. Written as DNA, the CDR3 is TGCGCCAGCATGCCCAGGGGTGGCAATCAGCCCCAGCATTTT. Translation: CASMPRGGNQPQHF.

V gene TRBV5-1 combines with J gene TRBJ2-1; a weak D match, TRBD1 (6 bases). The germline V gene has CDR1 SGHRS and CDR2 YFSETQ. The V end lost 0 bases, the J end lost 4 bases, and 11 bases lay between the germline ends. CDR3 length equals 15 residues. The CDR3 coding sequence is TGCGCCAGCAGCTTGGAACAGGGCCTATACAATGAGCAGTTCTTC. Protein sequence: CASSLEQGLYNEQFF.

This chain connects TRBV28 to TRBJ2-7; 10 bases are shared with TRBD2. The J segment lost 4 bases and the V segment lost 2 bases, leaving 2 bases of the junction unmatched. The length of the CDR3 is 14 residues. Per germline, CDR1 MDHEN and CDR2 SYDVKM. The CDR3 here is CASSLQRGGYEQYF. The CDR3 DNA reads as TGTGCCAGCAGTTTACAGCGGGGGGGGTACGAGCAGTACTTC.

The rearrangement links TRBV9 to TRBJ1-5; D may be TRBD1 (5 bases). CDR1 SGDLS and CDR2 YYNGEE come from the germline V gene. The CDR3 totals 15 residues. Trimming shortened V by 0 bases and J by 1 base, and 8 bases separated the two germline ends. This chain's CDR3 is CASSVAGLSNQPQHF. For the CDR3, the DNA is TGTGCCAGCAGCGTAGCAGGGCTAAGCAATCAGCCCCAGCATTTT.

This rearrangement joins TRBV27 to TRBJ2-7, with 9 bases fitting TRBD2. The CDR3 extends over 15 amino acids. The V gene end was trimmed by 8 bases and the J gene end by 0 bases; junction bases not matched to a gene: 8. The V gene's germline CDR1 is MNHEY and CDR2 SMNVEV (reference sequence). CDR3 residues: CASGQGLANSYEQYF. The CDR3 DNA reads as TGTGCCAGCGGGCAAGGACTAGCGAACTCCTACGAGCAGTACTTC.

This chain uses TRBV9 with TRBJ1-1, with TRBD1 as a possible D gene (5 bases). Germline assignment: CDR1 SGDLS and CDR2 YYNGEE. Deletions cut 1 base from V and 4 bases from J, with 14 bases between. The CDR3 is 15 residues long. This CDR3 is CASSVWAGEGTEAFF. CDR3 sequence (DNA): TGTGCCAGCAGCGTATGGGCGGGGGAGGGCACTGAAGCTTTCTTT.

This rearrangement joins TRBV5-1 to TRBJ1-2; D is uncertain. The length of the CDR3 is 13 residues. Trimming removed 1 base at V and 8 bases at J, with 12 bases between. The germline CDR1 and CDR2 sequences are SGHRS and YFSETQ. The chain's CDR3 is CASSLLLSEGYTF. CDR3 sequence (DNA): TGCGCCAGCAGCTTGTTACTGTCCGAGGGCTACACCTTC.